This T cell receptor beta chain appears in the sequencing data of a study of T cell responses to AZD1222 COVID-19 vaccine. In the study overall: Second doses were pooled across both intervals (about 4 or about 12 weeks).

General study points: Baseline seropositivity occurred in only a handful of AZD1222 recipients. Spike-specific TCR breadth and depth were elevated following two AZD1222 doses. Sampling that yielded the repertoires occurred only after the peak T cell response.

The CDR3 covers 16 residues. The germline gives CDR1 LNHDA, CDR2 SQIVND (reference sequence). V shed 3 bases and J shed 3 bases, with 14 bases lying between them. To note about this clone: Antigen specificity is unknown.

Clones were sequenced by immunoSEQ multiplex PCR, and TCRdb holds only the in-frame ones, with some missing. This table holds around 200,000 clones, around nine tenths found once. The TCR sequence derives from an adult in good health. Specimen: peripheral blood, collected on day 0 of AZD1222 vaccination. The chain is built from TRBV19 and TRBJ1-4; D perhaps matches TRBD1 (6 bases). DNA of the CDR3: TGTGCCAGTAGTATCAACAGGGATGCGGCTAATGAAAAACTGTTTTTT. As protein: CASSINRDAANEKLFF. Looking up the rest from reference TRBV19 and TRBJ1-4 gives the full variable domain: DGGITQSPKYLFRKEGQNVTLSCEQNLNHDAMYWYRQDPGQGLRLIYYSQIVNDFQKGDIAEGYSVSREKKESFPLTVTSAQKNPTAFYLCASSINRDAANEKLFFGSGTQLSVL.